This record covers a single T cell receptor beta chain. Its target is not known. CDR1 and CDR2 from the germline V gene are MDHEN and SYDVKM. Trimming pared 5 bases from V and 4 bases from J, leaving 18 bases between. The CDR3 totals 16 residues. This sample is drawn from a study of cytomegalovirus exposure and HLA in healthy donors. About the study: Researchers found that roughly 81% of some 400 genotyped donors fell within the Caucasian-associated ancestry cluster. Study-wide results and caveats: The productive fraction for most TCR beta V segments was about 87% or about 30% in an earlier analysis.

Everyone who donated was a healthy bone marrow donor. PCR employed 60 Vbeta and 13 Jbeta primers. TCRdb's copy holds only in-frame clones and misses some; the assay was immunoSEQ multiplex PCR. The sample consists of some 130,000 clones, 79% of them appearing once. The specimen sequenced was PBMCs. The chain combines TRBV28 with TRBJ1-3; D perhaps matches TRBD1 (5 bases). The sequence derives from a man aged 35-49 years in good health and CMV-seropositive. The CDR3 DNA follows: TGTGCCAGCAGTGTGCTGGGGCGGGGGTCAGGAAACACCATATATTTT. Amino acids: CASSVLGRGSGNTIYF. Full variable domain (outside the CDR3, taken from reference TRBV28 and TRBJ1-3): DVKVTQSSRYLVKRTGEKVFLECVQDMDHENMFWYRQDPGLGLRLIYFSYDVKMKEKGDIPEGYSVSREKKERFSLILESASTNQTSMYLCASSVLGRGSGNTIYFGEGSWLTVV.